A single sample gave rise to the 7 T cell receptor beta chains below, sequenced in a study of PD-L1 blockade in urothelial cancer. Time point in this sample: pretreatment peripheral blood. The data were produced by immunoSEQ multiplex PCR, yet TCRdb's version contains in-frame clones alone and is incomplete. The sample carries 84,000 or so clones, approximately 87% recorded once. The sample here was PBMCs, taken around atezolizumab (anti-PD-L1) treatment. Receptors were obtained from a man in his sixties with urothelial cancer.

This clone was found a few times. The CDR3 is CASNSGRPPRNEQFF. In DNA form, the CDR3 reads TGTGCCAGTAACTCCGGGAGGCCACCAAGAAATGAGCAGTTCTTC. V is TRBV19 and J is TRBJ2-1, with 7 bases fitting TRBD2. Unmatched junction bases numbered 13, after V lost 7 bases and J lost 7 bases. This CDR3 has 15 residues. The V gene's germline CDR1 is LNHDA and CDR2 SQIVND (reference sequence).

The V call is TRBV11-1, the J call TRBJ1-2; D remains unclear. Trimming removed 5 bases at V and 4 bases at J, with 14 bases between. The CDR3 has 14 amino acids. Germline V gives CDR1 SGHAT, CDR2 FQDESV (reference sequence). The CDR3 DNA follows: TGTGCCAGCAGCCCCTCCGGAAGAGGCTATGGCTACACCTTC. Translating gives CASSPSGRGYGYTF.

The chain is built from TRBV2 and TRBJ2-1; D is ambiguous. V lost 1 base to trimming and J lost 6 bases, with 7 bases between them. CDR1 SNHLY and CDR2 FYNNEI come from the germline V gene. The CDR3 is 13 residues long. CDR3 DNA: TGTGCCAGCAGTGAAGAAGCAGGCAATGAGCAGTTCTTC. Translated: CASSEEAGNEQFF.

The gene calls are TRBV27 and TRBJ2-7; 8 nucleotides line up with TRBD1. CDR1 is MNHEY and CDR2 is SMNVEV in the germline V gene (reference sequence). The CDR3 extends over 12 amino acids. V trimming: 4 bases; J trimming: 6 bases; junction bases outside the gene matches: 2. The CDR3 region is CASSWTGSEQYF. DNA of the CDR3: TGTGCCAGCAGTTGGACAGGGAGCGAGCAGTACTTC.

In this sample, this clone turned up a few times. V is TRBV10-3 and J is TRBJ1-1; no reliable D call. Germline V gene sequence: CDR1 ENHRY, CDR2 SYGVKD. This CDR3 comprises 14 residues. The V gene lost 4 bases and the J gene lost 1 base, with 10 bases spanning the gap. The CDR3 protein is CAISVKGGNTEAFF. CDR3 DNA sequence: TGTGCCATCAGTGTGAAGGGAGGGAACACTGAAGCTTTCTTT.

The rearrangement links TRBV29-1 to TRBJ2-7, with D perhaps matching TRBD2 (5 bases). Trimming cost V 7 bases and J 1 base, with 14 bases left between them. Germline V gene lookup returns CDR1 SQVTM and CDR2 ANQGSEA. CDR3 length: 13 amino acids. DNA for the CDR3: TGCAGCGCTGGGAGTAAGGGTTCCTACGAGCAGTACTTC. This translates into CSAGSKGSYEQYF.

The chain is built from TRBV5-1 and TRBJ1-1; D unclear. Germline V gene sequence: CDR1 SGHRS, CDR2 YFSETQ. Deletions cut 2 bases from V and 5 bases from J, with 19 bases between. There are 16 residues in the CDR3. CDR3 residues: CASSLRETPFGTEAFF. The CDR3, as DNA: TGCGCCAGCAGCTTACGGGAAACCCCGTTCGGGACTGAAGCTTTCTTT.